The 32 T cell receptor beta chains presented below share a single source sample, sequenced in a study of blood T cell repertoires in COVID-19. The method was immunoSEQ multiplex PCR; TCRdb's version includes in-frame clones alone and lacks a portion of them. The sample yields fewer than 350,000 clones, approximately 83% seen once. The sequenced sample consisted of peripheral blood. Source of these receptors: a woman in her twenties or thirties who had recovered from COVID-19.

This clone has only one observation. The chain combines TRBV19 with TRBJ2-7, with 9 positions matching TRBD1. The germline gives CDR1 LNHDA, CDR2 SQIVND (reference sequence). The CDR3 has 17 amino acids. Trimming cost V 6 bases and J 2 bases; bases outside gene matches: 14. The CDR3 region has the DNA TGTGCCAGTAGCTATCTCCTGGGACAGGGAAGTCCCTACGAGCAGTACTTC. Residues: CASSYLLGQGSPYEQYF. Full variable domain (rest looked up from reference TRBV19 and TRBJ2-7): DGGITQSPKYLFRKEGQNVTLSCEQNLNHDAMYWYRQDPGQGLRLIYYSQIVNDFQKGDIAEGYSVSREKKESFPLTVTSAQKNPTAFYLCASSYLLGQGSPYEQYFGPGTRLTVT.

V usage is TRBV5-8 and J usage is TRBJ1-5; the match to TRBD1 covers 8 bases. This CDR3 is 16 amino acids long. Germline V gives CDR1 SGHTS, CDR2 YDEGEE. Germline trimming cut 5 bases from V and 7 bases from J; bases unmatched to any gene: 14. CDR3 bases: TGTGCCAGCAGGGGGATTGACAGGGGAAACTTCCAGCCCCAGCATTTT. Translating it yields CASRGIDRGNFQPQHF.

V and J are TRBV9 and TRBJ2-1; D might be TRBD1 (6 bases). This CDR3 is built from 14 residues. The germline gives CDR1 SGDLS, CDR2 YYNGEE. Trimming shortened V by 3 bases and J by 4 bases, and 11 bases separated the two germline ends. This chain's CDR3 is CASSGSGQYNEQFF. In DNA form, the CDR3 reads TGTGCCAGCAGCGGATCGGGACAATACAATGAGCAGTTCTTC.

Notes on this clone: The same CDR3 can be traced to other DNA sequences in this sample. This rearrangement joins TRBV18 to TRBJ2-7, with 11 bases that match TRBD1. The CDR3 runs to 14 residues. CDR1 KGHSH and CDR2 LQKENI come from the germline V gene. The V segment lost 3 bases and the J segment 4 bases; nucleotides outside the gene matches: 2. The CDR3 DNA sequence: TGTGCCAGCTCACCCGGGACAGGGGGTTACGAGCAGTACTTC. Translated: CASSPGTGGYEQYF.

This clone was detected only once. The CDR3 protein is CASSVASGPSYEQYF. The CDR3 DNA is TGTGCCAGCAGCGTAGCGAGCGGACCCTCCTACGAGCAGTACTTC. This chain links TRBV9 with TRBJ2-7; the D gene is possibly TRBD2 (5 bases). The CDR3 spans 15 residues. Between the trimmed V and J ends, which lost 0 bases and 0 bases, there was a span of 10 bases. CDR1 SGDLS and CDR2 YYNGEE come from the germline V gene.

The chain combines TRBV10-2 with TRBJ2-7, with 14 bases that match TRBD2. Germline CDR1 WSHSY, CDR2 SAAADI. The CDR3 is made up of 17 amino acids. Germline trimming cut 8 bases from V and 0 bases from J; bases unmatched to any gene: 9. The CDR3 spells CASGGTSGGLSSYEQYF. The CDR3 DNA sequence: TGCGCCAGCGGGGGGACTAGCGGGGGCTTGAGCTCCTACGAGCAGTACTTC.

The J gene is TRBJ2-2, the V gene TRBV9; D uncertain. Germline lookup yields CDR1 SGDLS and CDR2 YYNGEE. The CDR3 length is 13 residues. Trimming left V 3 bases short and J 4 bases short, with 7 bases between. The DNA of the CDR3 is TGTGCCAGCAGCGCCTTATCCACCGGGGAGCTGTTTTTT. This gives the protein CASSALSTGELFF.

The genes are TRBV11-2 and TRBJ1-1; no firm D call. The CDR3 spans 14 residues. V gave up 0 bases and J gave up 0 bases, with 5 bases separating them. CDR1 and CDR2 (germline): SGHAT, FQNNGV. The CDR3 DNA reads TGTGCCAGCAGCTTAGAGTCGGTGAACACTGAAGCTTTCTTT. Translated: CASSLESVNTEAFF.

The chain combines TRBV11-3 with TRBJ2-3; 9 bases are shared with TRBD1. The CDR3 extends over 14 amino acids. Germline values: CDR1 SGHNT, CDR2 YENEEA. Trimming cost V 5 bases and J 4 bases; bases outside gene matches: 4. The chain's CDR3 is CASSRTGVADTQYF. DNA for the CDR3: TGTGCCAGCAGCCGGACAGGGGTAGCAGATACGCAGTATTTT.

In this sample, this clone turned up once. This chain joins TRBV12-3 or TRBV12-4 and TRBJ2-7; TRBD2 matches 9 bases. This CDR3 comprises 13 residues. V dropped 7 bases and J dropped 3; count of bases not matched to a gene: 4. The CDR3, as DNA: TGTGCCAGCAAGCCTAGCGGGGTCTACGAGCAGTACTTC. Amino acids: CASKPSGVYEQYF.

The gene calls are TRBV6-5 and TRBJ2-5; TRBD2 matches at 12 bases. This CDR3 region has 16 residues. V dropped 3 bases and J dropped 2; count of bases not matched to a gene: 4. In germline, CDR1 is MNHEY, CDR2 SVGAGI. For the CDR3, the DNA is TGTGCCAGCAGTTATCTAGCGGGGGGGACACAAGAGACCCAGTACTTC. Its translation: CASSYLAGGTQETQYF.

The chain has TRBV7-2 and TRBJ2-7; D may be TRBD1 (6 bases). V was pared by 6 bases and J by 4 bases, with 16 bases between. The CDR3 has 14 amino acids. Germline CDR1 SGHTA, CDR2 FQGNSA. CDR3 loop: CASRFRGSWYEQYF. As DNA, the CDR3 is TGTGCCAGCAGATTCAGGGGTAGTTGGTACGAGCAGTACTTC.

The rearrangement uses TRBV28 and TRBJ2-7; 9 nucleotides agree with TRBD2. The germline gives CDR1 MDHEN, CDR2 SYDVKM. CDR3 length: 18 residues. V shed 3 bases, J shed 0 bases, and the junction held 12 bases outside the gene matches. For the CDR3, the DNA is TGTGCCAGCAGTTTGGAGATGAGAGCGGGAGGCGTCTCCTACGAGCAGTACTTC. Protein product: CASSLEMRAGGVSYEQYF. The variable domain in full, with the rest retrieved from reference TRBV28 and TRBJ2-7, is DVKVTQSSRYLVKRTGEKVFLECVQDMDHENMFWYRQDPGLGLRLIYFSYDVKMKEKGDIPEGYSVSREKKERFSLILESASTNQTSMYLCASSLEMRAGGVSYEQYFGPGTRLTVT.

The rearrangement links TRBV2 to TRBJ1-5, with D unresolved. There are 14 residues in the CDR3. Trimming cost V 6 bases and J 4 bases, with 13 bases left between them. CDR1 is SNHLY and CDR2 is FYNNEI in the germline V gene. The CDR3 region is CASRRVVSNQPQHF. DNA for the CDR3: TGTGCCAGCAGGAGGGTGGTTAGTAATCAGCCCCAGCATTTT.

The chain uses TRBV5-1 and TRBJ2-3; D gene unclear. V was shortened by 3 bases and J by 3 bases, with 5 bases between the two germline ends. Germline V gene lookup returns CDR1 SGHRS and CDR2 YFSETQ. The CDR3 has 12 amino acids. The CDR3 loop reads CASSSTTDTQYF. In nucleotides, the CDR3 is TGCGCCAGCAGCTCCACAACAGATACGCAGTATTTT. Using reference TRBV5-1 and TRBJ2-3 for the parts outside the CDR3, the full variable domain is KAGVTQTPRYLIKTRGQQVTLSCSPISGHRSVSWYQQTPGQGLQFLFEYFSETQRNKGNFPGRFSGRQFSNSRSEMNVSTLELGDSALYLCASSSTTDTQYFGPGTRLTVL.

As regards this clone: Different DNA sequences within this sample yield the same CDR3. This chain joins TRBV7-3 and TRBJ2-1; 8 nucleotides line up with TRBD2. Germline-derived CDR1 and CDR2 are SGHTA and FQGTGA. V gave up 5 bases and J gave up 2 bases; unmatched junction bases: 2. The CDR3 runs to 14 residues. The CDR3 loop is CASSQGLAYNEQFF. The CDR3 DNA reads TGTGCCAGCAGCCAGGGACTAGCCTACAATGAGCAGTTCTTC.

The rearrangement joins TRBV28 to TRBJ1-2, with 7 bases fitting TRBD1. The CDR3 is 15 residues long. With 4 bases clipped from V and 5 bases from J, the junction kept 10 bases outside the gene matches. Germline V gives CDR1 MDHEN, CDR2 SYDVKM. CDR3: CASSSHPGTVYGYTF. CDR3 in DNA: TGTGCCAGCAGTTCACACCCCGGGACAGTTTATGGCTACACCTTC.

The gene calls are TRBV5-4 and TRBJ2-5; 7 bases match TRBD2. CDR1 is SGHNT, CDR2 YYREEE, per germline (reference sequence). The trim removed 4 bases at V and 2 bases at J, leaving 2 bases unmatched. The CDR3 loop spans 13 amino acids. CDR3 DNA: TGTGCCAGCAGCCGGCGGGGGCAAGAGACCCAGTACTTC. It yields the protein CASSRRGQETQYF.

This chain joins TRBV9 and TRBJ2-2; no clear D gene. The V gene lost 0 bases and the J gene lost 4 bases, with 7 bases spanning the gap. Germline-derived CDR1 and CDR2 are SGDLS and YYNGEE. CDR3 length: 14 residues. The CDR3 loop is CASSVVQSTGELFF. CDR3 DNA sequence: TGTGCCAGCAGCGTAGTTCAGTCCACCGGGGAGCTGTTTTTT.

The chain links TRBV5-1 to TRBJ2-1, with D possibly being TRBD2 (5 bases). V dropped 4 bases and J dropped 6 bases, with 17 bases sitting between them. The CDR3 spans 15 residues. CDR1 is SGHRS and CDR2 is YFSETQ in the germline V gene. The CDR3: CASSQLVGPFNEQFF. The CDR3 nucleotides read TGCGCCAGCAGCCAACTAGTTGGTCCGTTCAATGAGCAGTTCTTC.

The chain carries TRBV30 and TRBJ1-4; no reliable D call. Germline CDR1 GTSNPN, CDR2 SVGIG (reference sequence). There are 12 residues in the CDR3. The germline V and J ends were trimmed by 4 bases and 0 bases, with 3 bases remaining between them. This CDR3 reads CAWTTTNEKLFF. The CDR3 region has the DNA TGTGCCTGGACAACAACTAATGAAAAACTGTTTTTT.

A single count supports this clone. This chain uses TRBV5-6 with TRBJ1-1; 8 bases fit TRBD1. V shed 1 base, J shed 5 bases, and the junction held 7 bases outside the gene matches. The CDR3 is made up of 15 amino acids. The germline gives CDR1 SGHDT, CDR2 YYEEEE. The DNA for the CDR3 is TGTGCCAGCAGCTTGATCCGGACAGGGCTAACTGAAGCTTTCTTT. Encoded protein: CASSLIRTGLTEAFF. Drawing the rest from reference TRBV5-6 and TRBJ1-1, the complete variable domain is DAGVTQSPTHLIKTRGQQVTLRCSPKSGHDTVSWYQQALGQGPQFIFQYYEEEERQRGNFPDRFSGHQFPNYSSELNVNALLLGDSALYLCASSLIRTGLTEAFFGQGTRLTVV.

This clone was seen a few times. J is TRBJ1-5 and V is TRBV5-1; D call uncertain. The CDR3 sequence is 16 residues long. Per the germline V gene, CDR1 is SGHRS and CDR2 is YFSETQ. V was clipped by 3 bases and J by 4 bases, with 17 bases between them. CDR3 bases: TGCGCCAGCAGCTGGGGAGACAACAGAGTAAATCAGCCCCAGCATTTT. Its translation is CASSWGDNRVNQPQHF.

The chain recombines TRBV6-6 with TRBJ2-7; TRBD2 is a possible D gene (5 bases). This CDR3 has 13 amino acids. The V and J ends lost 2 bases and 6 bases respectively, with 11 bases between them. The germline V gene has CDR1 MNHNY and CDR2 SVGAGI (reference sequence). The CDR3 nucleotides read TGTGCCAGCAGTTACACCCGGACTGGCGAGCAGTACTTC. Translated: CASSYTRTGEQYF.

This clone was picked up a small number of times. The chain couples TRBV6-5 to TRBJ2-3; perhaps TRBD1 as D (5 bases). Looked up from germline, CDR1 is MNHEY and CDR2 is SVGAGI. The CDR3 runs to 13 residues. V was shortened by 5 bases and J by 1 base, with 7 bases between the two germline ends. CDR3 sequence (DNA): TGTGCCAGCAGTATACAGGGCACAGATACGCAGTATTTT. Protein product: CASSIQGTDTQYF.

V is TRBV28 and J is TRBJ2-7, with a weak D call TRBD1 (6 bases). Trimming took off 8 bases at V and 2 bases at J, with 10 bases between the two ends. The germline V gene encodes CDR1 MDHEN and CDR2 SYDVKM. The CDR3 sequence is 12 residues long. The DNA for the CDR3 is TGTGCCAGCCATAGGGGGACCTACGAGCAGTACTTC. Translating gives CASHRGTYEQYF. The complete variable domain, with remaining parts taken from reference TRBV28 and TRBJ2-7, reads DVKVTQSSRYLVKRTGEKVFLECVQDMDHENMFWYRQDPGLGLRLIYFSYDVKMKEKGDIPEGYSVSREKKERFSLILESASTNQTSMYLCASHRGTYEQYFGPGTRLTVT.

The genes are TRBV7-9 and TRBJ2-7; 8 bases line up with TRBD1. With V trimmed by 1 base and J by 5 bases, 4 bases remained unmatched. This CDR3 has 14 amino acids. The germline gives CDR1 SEHNR, CDR2 FQNEAQ (reference sequence). The CDR3 DNA reads as TGTGCCAGCAGCTTAGTTCCAGGGGGCAACGAGCAGTACTTC. The encoded protein is CASSLVPGGNEQYF.

The J gene is TRBJ2-1, the V gene TRBV29-1, with a weak D call TRBD2 (6 bases). Germline CDR1 is SQVTM and CDR2 is ANQGSEA. There are 12 residues in the CDR3. DNA of the CDR3: TGCCGGGCGGCGGGAAAAGGAAATGAGCAGTTCTTC. Translating it yields CRAAGKGNEQFF.

The chain joins TRBV19 to TRBJ2-3; TRBD2 is a possible D gene (7 bases). Between the trimmed V and J ends, which lost 3 bases and 3 bases, there was a span of 13 bases. The CDR3 runs 15 residues. The germline CDR1 and CDR2 sequences are LNHDA and SQIVND (reference sequence). The chain's CDR3 is CASSIRGAGTDTQYF. CDR3 bases: TGTGCCAGTAGTATTCGGGGGGCGGGGACAGATACGCAGTATTTT.

The chain is built from TRBV9 and TRBJ2-7; D not resolved. Germline values: CDR1 SGDLS, CDR2 YYNGEE. The germline V and J ends were trimmed by 0 bases and 2 bases, with 12 bases remaining between them. The CDR3 is 15 amino acids. The CDR3 DNA reads as TGTGCCAGCAGCGTAGGATACAGTTCAGCCTACGAGCAGTACTTC. Residues: CASSVGYSSAYEQYF.

The genes are TRBV10-1 and TRBJ2-3; 11 nucleotides match TRBD2. The CDR3 is 16 amino acids. The V gene's germline CDR1 is WNHNN and CDR2 SYGVQD (reference sequence). The J segment lost 2 bases and the V segment lost 3 bases, leaving 4 bases of the junction unmatched. The DNA of the CDR3 is TGCGCCAGCAGTGATCCTAGCGGGGGGACCACAGATACGCAGTATTTT. It translates to CASSDPSGGTTDTQYF.

This chain joins TRBV24-1 and TRBJ1-6, with D maybe TRBD1 (6 bases). The V gene lost 1 base and the J gene lost 0 bases, with 15 bases spanning the gap. The germline V gene has CDR1 KGHDR and CDR2 SFDVKD. This CDR3 has 19 residues. CDR3 coding DNA: TGTGCCACCAGTGATTTACTGAGGACAGTGAGCTCCTATAATTCACCCCTCCACTTT. This encodes CATSDLLRTVSSYNSPLHF.